This TCR beta chain was sequenced for a study of blood T cell repertoires in COVID-19. Study details: In each case, the material was cDNA or gDNA derived from T cells, B-cell-depleted T cells, or PBMCs.

Libraries were prepared by immunoSEQ multiplex PCR; TCRdb keeps only in-frame clonotypes and omits some of them. The table shows 40,000 to 50,000 clones, with roughly 90% occurring only once. V shed 4 bases and J shed 3 bases, with 10 bases lying between them. The CDR3 consists of 13 residues. Germline V lookup: CDR1 MNHEY, CDR2 SVGAGI. The specimen was peripheral blood. This chain uses TRBV6-5 with TRBJ2-7; maybe TRBD1 (5 bases). The receptor's source is a human donor in a cohort sampled during active COVID-19. The CDR3 protein is CASSSFQGYEQYF. The CDR3 nucleotides are TGTGCCAGCAGTTCGTTCCAGGGCTACGAGCAGTACTTC.